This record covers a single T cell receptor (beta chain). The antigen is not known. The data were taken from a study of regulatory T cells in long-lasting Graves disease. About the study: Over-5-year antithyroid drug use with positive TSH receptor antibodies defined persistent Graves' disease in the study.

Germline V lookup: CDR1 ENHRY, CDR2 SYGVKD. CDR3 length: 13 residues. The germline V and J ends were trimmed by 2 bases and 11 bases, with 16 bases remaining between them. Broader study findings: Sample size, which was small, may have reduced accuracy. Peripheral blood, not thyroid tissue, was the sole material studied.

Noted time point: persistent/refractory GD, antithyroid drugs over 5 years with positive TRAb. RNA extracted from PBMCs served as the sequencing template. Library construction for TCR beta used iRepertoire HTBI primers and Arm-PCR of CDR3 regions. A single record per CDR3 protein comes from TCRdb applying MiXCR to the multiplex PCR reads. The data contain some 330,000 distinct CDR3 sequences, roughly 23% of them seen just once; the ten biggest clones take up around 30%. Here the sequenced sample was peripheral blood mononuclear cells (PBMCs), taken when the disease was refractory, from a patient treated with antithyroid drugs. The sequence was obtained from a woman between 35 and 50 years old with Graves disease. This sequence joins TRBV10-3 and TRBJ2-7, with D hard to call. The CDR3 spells CAISEIWQSIEYF. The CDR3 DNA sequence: TGTGCCATCAGTGAGATTTGGCAGTCCATCGAGTACTTC.